The sequence of this T cell receptor beta chain was determined in a study of T cell clones after liver transplantation. The CDR3 has 15 residues. Germline V gene lookup returns CDR1 MNHEY and CDR2 SVGAGI. V was cut by 0 bases and J by 7 bases, with 15 bases left in between. TCRdb's table, derived via immunoSEQ multiplex PCR, lists solely in-frame clones and lacks some. There are tens of thousands of clones in the sample; around two thirds occur only once, and approximately 2.8% lies in the top ten. The gene calls are TRBV6-5 and TRBJ1-2, with D perhaps matching TRBD1 (6 bases). The sequences come from CD4+ T cells from blood, collected at the approximately 16-month timepoint. The sequence derives from a human patient who received a liver transplant. Some T cells may possibly be graft donor cells. The CDR3 DNA follows: TGTGCCAGCAGTTACTCCACAGGGACGGCCGCTGGCTACACCTTC. Protein sequence: CASSYSTGTAAGYTF.